This entry lists 21 T cell receptor beta chains sequenced from one sample in a study of regulatory and conventional T cells in RAG deficiency. TCRdb keeps only in-frame clones here, not all; method: immunoSEQ multiplex PCR. The sample records 10,000 to 15,000 clones, 90% to 95% being singletons. Blood CD4+ CD25-low CD127-high conventional T cells supplied the genomic DNA template. These data also formed part of another study, on regulatory T cells. That paper notes: The primer mix had 52 TRBV and 13 TRBJ primers.

The sequenced sample consisted of CD4+ effector T cells sorted from blood. These TCRs come from a human donor in good health.

This rearrangement joins TRBV6-5 to TRBJ2-2, with TRBD2 matching 9 bases. The length of the CDR3 is 14 residues. Per the germline V gene, CDR1 is MNHEY and CDR2 is SVGAGI. With 7 bases clipped from V and 4 bases from J, the junction kept 4 bases outside the gene matches. The CDR3 reads CASKLAGGTGELFF. Here the CDR3 DNA reads TGTGCCAGCAAACTAGCGGGTGGCACCGGGGAGCTGTTTTTT.

The chain is built from TRBV11-2 and TRBJ1-3; 8 bases are shared with TRBD1. CDR1 SGHAT and CDR2 FQNNGV come from the germline V gene. V dropped 4 bases and J dropped 1; count of bases not matched to a gene: 6. The CDR3 extends over 16 amino acids. The CDR3: CASSSGQGISGNTIYF. The CDR3 nucleotides read TGTGCCAGCAGCTCTGGACAGGGAATTTCTGGAAACACCATATATTTT.

The gene calls are TRBV29-1 and TRBJ2-4, with D possibly TRBD1 on 6 matching bases. Germline V gene sequence: CDR1 SQVTM, CDR2 ANQGSEA. This CDR3 comprises 16 residues. The CDR3 DNA follows: TGCAGGGAACCTACCAGGGGACCACTAGCCAAAAACATTCAGTACTTC. It is translated as CREPTRGPLAKNIQYF.

This clone was found once. V is TRBV6-6 and J is TRBJ1-1, with 9 bases fitting TRBD1. The germline gives CDR1 MNHNY, CDR2 SVGAGI (reference sequence). This CDR3 is 14 amino acids long. V lost 4 bases to trimming and J lost 0 bases; unmatched junction nucleotides: 0. Written as DNA, the CDR3 is TGTGCCAGCAGTTGGGACAGGGTGAACACTGAAGCTTTCTTT. This encodes CASSWDRVNTEAFF.

The chain recombines TRBV2 with TRBJ2-7; 8 bases are shared with TRBD1. The germline V gene encodes CDR1 SNHLY and CDR2 FYNNEI. The CDR3 is 14 amino acids. The J segment lost 4 bases and the V segment lost 1 base, leaving 3 bases of the junction unmatched. As DNA, the CDR3 is TGTGCCAGCAGTGAAGACAGGGGGATGTACGAGCAGTACTTC. It translates to CASSEDRGMYEQYF.

The J gene is TRBJ1-6, the V gene TRBV18; D is unclear. V lost 2 bases to trimming and J lost 7 bases, with 9 bases between them. CDR1 KGHSH and CDR2 LQKENI come from the germline V gene. CDR3 length equals 14 residues. CDR3 protein: CASSPSEINSPLHF. CDR3 coding DNA: TGTGCCAGCTCACCAAGCGAGATAAATTCACCCCTCCACTTT.

This clone appeared once. The chain employs TRBV5-5 and TRBJ1-2, with D perhaps TRBD1 (5 bases). The CDR3 is 14 amino acids. Germline V lookup: CDR1 SGHKS, CDR2 YYEKEE (reference sequence). Between the trimmed V and J ends, which lost 4 bases and 2 bases, there was a span of 12 bases. Here the CDR3 reads CASSRDSSNYGYTF. CDR3 nucleotides: TGTGCCAGCAGCCGGGACTCATCCAACTATGGCTACACCTTC.

The chain combines TRBV19 with TRBJ2-2, with D uncertain. Trimming removed 0 bases from V and 7 bases from J, with 3 bases in between. The CDR3 loop spans 12 amino acids. Germline values: CDR1 LNHDA, CDR2 SQIVND (reference sequence). This CDR3 reads CASSIEGGELFF. CDR3 nucleotide sequence: TGTGCCAGTAGTATAGAGGGCGGGGAGCTGTTTTTT.

J is TRBJ2-7 and V is TRBV9; tentative D call: TRBD2 (6 bases). CDR1 and CDR2 (germline): SGDLS, YYNGEE. The germline V and J ends were trimmed by 4 bases and 4 bases, with 12 bases remaining between them. The CDR3 loop spans 13 amino acids. CDR3: CASSPPGLYEQYF. CDR3 bases: TGTGCCAGCAGCCCTCCGGGACTGTACGAGCAGTACTTC.

This clone was seen only once. V is TRBV9 and J is TRBJ2-7; possibly TRBD1 for D (6 bases). V was cut by 3 bases and J by 7 bases, with 17 bases left in between. This CDR3 region has 14 residues. Germline V lookup: CDR1 SGDLS, CDR2 YYNGEE. The CDR3 DNA follows: TGTGCCAGCAGCGCCTCGGGGCCCAGGGGAGAGCAGTACTTC. It is translated as CASSASGPRGEQYF.

This clone showed up just once. This chain connects TRBV4-1 to TRBJ2-5; D not certain. Germline loops: CDR1 MGHRA, CDR2 YSYEKL. The CDR3 has 13 residues. Trimming stripped 0 bases from V and 4 bases from J, with 6 bases between. The CDR3 here is CASSQDYGETQYF. Written as DNA, the CDR3 is TGCGCCAGCAGCCAAGATTATGGAGAGACCCAGTACTTC.

V is TRBV2 and J is TRBJ1-5, with 8 bases identical to TRBD1. CDR1 is SNHLY, CDR2 FYNNEI, per germline. V was pared by 6 bases and J by 3 bases, with 7 bases of the junction left unmatched. The CDR3 totals 15 residues. DNA of the CDR3: TGTGCCAGCAGCCGTGGACAGGGTGCCAATCAGCCCCAGCATTTT. It specifies CASSRGQGANQPQHF.

The genes are TRBV5-1 and TRBJ1-5; D is uncertain. The CDR3 spans 15 residues. Germline assignment: CDR1 SGHRS and CDR2 YFSETQ. V lost 0 bases and J lost 0, with 7 bases in between. The CDR3 is CASSLAGNSNQPQHF. The CDR3, as DNA: TGCGCCAGCAGCTTGGCCGGGAATAGCAATCAGCCCCAGCATTTT. The complete variable domain, with remaining parts taken from reference TRBV5-1 and TRBJ1-5, reads KAGVTQTPRYLIKTRGQQVTLSCSPISGHRSVSWYQQTPGQGLQFLFEYFSETQRNKGNFPGRFSGRQFSNSRSEMNVSTLELGDSALYLCASSLAGNSNQPQHFGDGTRLSIL.

The rearrangement links TRBV7-2 to TRBJ1-2; no clear D. Germline V gives CDR1 SGHTA, CDR2 FQGNSA. The CDR3 covers 15 residues. V was trimmed by 3 bases and J by 6 bases, leaving 17 bases between them. This CDR3 reads CASSFSVLRRNGYTF. CDR3 coding DNA: TGTGCCAGCAGCTTTTCGGTTTTGCGGAGGAATGGCTACACCTTC.

V and J are TRBV5-5 and TRBJ1-4; the match to TRBD1 covers 8 bases. This CDR3 has 14 amino acids. Trimming removed 3 bases from V and 7 bases from J; junction bases left unmatched: 5. Germline V CDR1 and CDR2: SGHKS, YYEKEE (reference sequence). As DNA, the CDR3 is TGTGCCAGCAGCTCTACAGGGGGGAGTGAAAAACTGTTTTTT. It encodes CASSSTGGSEKLFF. Combining the CDR3 with reference TRBV5-5 and TRBJ1-4 gives the whole variable domain DAGVTQSPTHLIKTRGQQVTLRCSPISGHKSVSWYQQVLGQGPQFIFQYYEKEERGRGNFPDRFSARQFPNYSSELNVNALLLGDSALYLCASSSTGGSEKLFFGSGTQLSVL.

This clone appeared a single time. CDR3 nucleotide sequence: TGCGCCAGCAGAAGCGACAGGGGAGTTTCACCCCTCCACTTT. Protein: CASRSDRGVSPLHF. The chain carries TRBV4-1 and TRBJ1-6; the match to TRBD1 covers 8 bases. V lost 6 bases to trimming and J lost 9 bases; unmatched junction nucleotides: 7. Germline loops: CDR1 MGHRA, CDR2 YSYEKL. The CDR3 has 14 amino acids.

The chain recombines TRBV7-3 with TRBJ2-5, with 9 bases fitting TRBD2. The trim removed 2 bases at V and 5 bases at J, leaving 9 bases unmatched. The CDR3 sequence is 16 residues long. Germline V gene data show CDR1 as SGHTA and CDR2 as FQGTGA. The CDR3 loop reads CASSLAGGPGDETQYF. The CDR3 region has the DNA TGTGCCAGCAGCTTAGCGGGAGGGCCCGGGGATGAGACCCAGTACTTC.

V usage is TRBV11-2 and J usage is TRBJ1-6, with D possibly TRBD1 on 5 matching bases. CDR3 size: 16 residues. Trimming took off 5 bases at V and 4 bases at J, with 15 bases between the two ends. Germline V lookup: CDR1 SGHAT, CDR2 FQNNGV. The CDR3 loop is CASSPGSRGYNSPLHF. The CDR3 nucleotides read TGTGCCAGCAGCCCGGGGAGTAGGGGATATAATTCACCCCTCCACTTT.

J is TRBJ2-1 and V is TRBV6-5, with a weak D call TRBD2 (6 bases). This CDR3 region has 12 residues. Germline loops: CDR1 MNHEY, CDR2 SVGAGI. The V end was cut by 8 bases, the J end by 5 bases, with 10 bases between. The DNA for the CDR3 is TGTGCCAGCCTGGGGGGACACAATGAGCAGTTCTTC. Translated, it gives CASLGGHNEQFF.

The chain joins TRBV11-2 to TRBJ1-5, with D perhaps matching TRBD1 (6 bases). Trimming pared 5 bases from V and 0 bases from J, leaving 14 bases between. Germline loops: CDR1 SGHAT, CDR2 FQNNGV. This CDR3 spans 16 amino acids. The CDR3 DNA is TGTGCCAGCAGCCCCCACGCAGGGGTTAGCAATCAGCCCCAGCATTTT. Amino acids: CASSPHAGVSNQPQHF.

The chain employs TRBV9 and TRBJ2-7; possibly TRBD1 for D (5 bases). Germline V gene lookup returns CDR1 SGDLS and CDR2 YYNGEE. The CDR3 loop spans 13 amino acids. The V end was cut by 0 bases, the J end by 5 bases, with 9 bases between. The CDR3 DNA follows: TGTGCCAGCAGCGTAGAACAGGATGACGAGCAGTACTTC. Translation gives CASSVEQDDEQYF.